The sequence of this TCR beta chain was determined in a study of T-cell reconstitution after alpha-beta-depleted transplantation in children. This CDR3 comprises 13 residues. The V gene's germline CDR1 is SGHRS and CDR2 YFSETQ. V lost 2 bases and J 7 bases, leaving 12 bases between the germline ends. This clonotype was seen many times. Unique molecular identifiers tagged the TCRbeta library. MiXCR, run by TCRdb on the PCR reads, gives a single entry per CDR3 protein. Of hundreds of thousands of distinct CDR3 sequences in the sample, under 9.5% were seen once. The V call is TRBV5-1, the J call TRBJ1-1; D unresolved. The starting material was PBMCs from the stem cell graft donor, obtained from the stem cell graft. This clonotype originated in a human donor who donated a stem cell graft to a child with acute lymphoblastic leukemia. The CDR3 reads CASSFGRSSEAFF. In DNA, the CDR3 is TGCGCCAGCAGCTTCGGACGGAGCAGTGAAGCTTTCTTT.